These 10 T cell receptor beta chains share one sample of origin, sequenced in a study of response to subunit inactivated influenza vaccine. MiXCR, run by TCRdb on the RT-PCR reads, gives a single entry per CDR3 protein. Among 500,000 to 600,000 distinct CDR3 sequences, approximately 15% were seen once, and the ten largest hold roughly 11%. The input for sequencing was PBMCs from blood, taken less than 13 days after vaccination. All receptors derive from a man in his fifties or sixties who received an inactivated influenza vaccine.

The rearrangement joins TRBV4-3 to TRBJ2-1; TRBD2 might be the D (5 bases). The germline CDR1 and CDR2 sequences are LGHNA and YSLEER. The CDR3 runs 15 residues. Trimming removed 3 bases from V and 5 bases from J, with 14 bases in between. The CDR3: CASSHRTGIDNEQFF. In nucleotides, the CDR3 is TGCGCCAGCAGCCACCGAACGGGGATCGACAATGAGCAGTTCTTC.

This clonotype showed up just a few times. V gene TRBV25-1 combines with J gene TRBJ1-1; tentatively, D is TRBD1 (5 bases). Germline V gene sequence: CDR1 MGHDK, CDR2 SYGVNS. V was trimmed by 8 bases and J by 8 bases, leaving 15 bases between them. The CDR3 is 12 amino acids. The CDR3 spells CASAQGPKEAFF. In DNA form, the CDR3 reads TGTGCCAGCGCCCAGGGCCCTAAGGAAGCTTTCTTT. The full variable domain, completed using reference TRBV25-1 and TRBJ1-1, is EADIYQTPRYLVIGTGKKITLECSQTMGHDKMYWYQQDPGMELHLIHYSYGVNSTEKGDLSSESTVSRIRTEHFPLTLESARPSHTSQYLCASAQGPKEAFFGQGTRLTVV.

The CDR3 DNA sequence: TGTGCCACCAGCAGAGGCCCACCTCCCGGCACTGAAGCTTTCTTT. It yields the protein CATSRGPPPGTEAFF. The chain carries TRBV15 and TRBJ1-1; no reliable D call. Trimming took 1 base from V and 4 from J, leaving 13 bases between them. The CDR3 covers 15 residues. Germline V CDR1 and CDR2: LNHNV, YYDKDF (reference sequence).

The chain carries TRBV7-9 and TRBJ1-6; 7 bases agree with TRBD1. Trimming removed 6 bases from V and 5 bases from J; junction bases left unmatched: 7. The V gene's germline CDR1 is SEHNR and CDR2 FQNEAQ (reference sequence). The CDR3 consists of 15 residues. CDR3 in amino acids: CASRRQGSDNSPLHF. CDR3 nucleotide sequence: TGTGCCAGCAGGAGACAGGGATCAGATAATTCACCCCTCCACTTT.

V is TRBV7-2 and J is TRBJ2-3; TRBD1 matches at 11 bases. This CDR3 spans 14 amino acids. With V trimmed by 5 bases and J by 4 bases, 2 bases remained unmatched. Germline-derived CDR1 and CDR2 are SGHTA and FQGNSA. This CDR3 is CASSGQGASDTQYF. The DNA of the CDR3 is TGTGCCAGCAGCGGACAGGGGGCATCAGATACGCAGTATTTT.

This clonotype was seen a few times. This chain joins TRBV12-3 or TRBV12-4 and TRBJ2-7, with a weak D call TRBD2 (6 bases). The CDR3 consists of 15 residues. The germline V and J ends were trimmed by 7 bases and 1 base, with 17 bases remaining between them. The CDR3 here is CASTTGGGKSYEQYF. The DNA for the CDR3 is TGTGCCAGCACTACCGGTGGGGGGAAGTCCTACGAGCAGTACTTC.

This clonotype was seen more than once but under ten times. This chain uses TRBV2 with TRBJ2-5; 7 positions agree with TRBD1. After removal of 6 bases from V and 5 bases from J, the junction contained 6 bases not matched to a gene. This CDR3 is built from 13 residues. Per germline, CDR1 SNHLY and CDR2 FYNNEI. The CDR3 region has the DNA TGTGCCAGCAGGAGGGGGCGCGACGAGACCCAGTACTTC. As protein: CASRRGRDETQYF. Variable domain in full (rest from reference TRBV2 and TRBJ2-5): EPEVTQTPSHQVTQMGQEVILRCVPISNHLYFYWYRQILGQKVEFLVSFYNNEISEKSEIFDDQFSVERPDGSNFTLKIRSTKLEDSAMYFCASRRGRDETQYFGPGTRLLVL.

The chain has TRBV20-1 and TRBJ2-2; possibly TRBD1 or TRBD2 for D (5 bases each). CDR3 length: 16 amino acids. From germline, CDR1 is DFQATT and CDR2 SNEGSKA (reference sequence). V gave up 6 bases and J gave up 1 base, with 18 bases separating them. The CDR3 sequence is CSAIKPGPWNTGELFF. The CDR3 coding sequence is TGCAGTGCCATAAAGCCGGGACCGTGGAACACCGGGGAGCTGTTTTTT.

A single count supports this clonotype. As DNA, the CDR3 is TGTGCCAGCAGCGTAGGGGAGCACTACGAGCAGTACTTC. Translated: CASSVGEHYEQYF. The chain uses TRBV9 and TRBJ2-7; D might be TRBD2 (5 bases). Per the germline V gene, CDR1 is SGDLS and CDR2 is YYNGEE. V was shortened by 0 bases and J by 3 bases, with 7 bases between the two germline ends. The CDR3 has 13 amino acids.

The chain couples TRBV5-1 to TRBJ1-2; weak D call: TRBD1 (6 bases). V lost 4 bases and J lost 2, with 12 bases in between. Germline-derived CDR1 and CDR2 are SGHRS and YFSETQ. This CDR3 is built from 14 residues. The CDR3 here is CASSGGRLNYGYTF. CDR3 bases: TGCGCCAGCAGCGGGGGCCGCCTCAACTATGGCTACACCTTC.